One TCR beta chain is described in this entry. Its antigen is still unknown. Method: immunoSEQ multiplex PCR; TCRdb's copy keeps in-frame clones and lacks some. Among about 200,000 clones listed, approximately 95% were seen once. Second-dose timings of about 4 or about 12 weeks were pooled. Germline loops: CDR1 KGHSH, CDR2 LQKENI. V lost 3 bases and J 6 bases, leaving 26 bases between the germline ends. This CDR3 comprises 18 residues. This sample stems from a study of T cell responses to AZD1222 COVID-19 vaccine. Study results and limitations: Sampled repertoires all dated from after the peak T cell response. Close to half of all spike-specific TCRs reportedly target regions of the variants that are unmutated.

The sample here was peripheral blood, taken 28 days after the second AZD1222 dose. This chain links TRBV18 with TRBJ1-2; TRBD1 might be the D (5 bases). The receptor's source is an adult who received the AZD1222 COVID-19 vaccine. CDR3 DNA sequence: TGTGCCAGCTCACCCCCTAACGGGCAGGGAGAAAGCGACGATGGCTACACCTTC. Amino acids: CASSPPNGQGESDDGYTF.